This TCR beta chain originates from a study of cytomegalovirus exposure and HLA in healthy donors. V trimming: 4 bases; J trimming: 7 bases; junction bases outside the gene matches: 6. Per germline, CDR1 SGHTA and CDR2 FQGTGA. This CDR3 is 14 amino acids long. PCR involved 60 Vbeta and 13 Jbeta primers. The data were produced by immunoSEQ multiplex PCR, yet TCRdb's version contains in-frame clones alone and is incomplete. The sample has about 96,000 clones, 60% to 75% seen once; the top ten hold around 3.2%. The J gene is TRBJ2-1, the V gene TRBV7-3; 8 positions match TRBD2. This clonotype was obtained from a female donor in good health and CMV-seropositive. Sequenced: PBMCs. In DNA, the CDR3 is TGTGCCAGCAGCTCGATCGGGGGGGAGAATGAGCAGTTCTTC. Residues: CASSSIGGENEQFF.